The 17 T cell receptor beta chains below all came from one sample that was sequenced in a study of cytotoxic CD8 clonotypes in ibrutinib-treated CLL (dated by TCRdb to the early 2020s). Libraries were constructed by the immunoSEQ multiplex PCR assay. TCRdb re-hosts the immuneACCESS table, in-frame sequences only. Its copies lack some clones; in the studies checked, an unresolved V gene accounts for under half of them, and the cause for the rest is not known. The sample yields about 72,000 clones; around 80% were counted once. The ten largest make up 7.5% to 9.5% of the sample. The time point tag for this specimen amounts to: progressive disease on ibrutinib. Sequencing was performed on PBMCs, taken at disease progression, from a patient treated with ibrutinib. The receptor set was obtained from a human donor with chronic lymphocytic leukemia.

CDR3 nucleotides: TGTGCCAGCAGCGACTCTGGCGAGCAGTACTTC. It encodes CASSDSGEQYF. V and J are TRBV6-5 and TRBJ2-7; D remains ambiguous. CDR3 size: 11 residues. The V end lost 6 bases, the J end lost 6 bases, and 9 bases lay between the germline ends. The germline V gene encodes CDR1 MNHEY and CDR2 SVGAGI.

The CDR3 bases are TGTGCCAGCAACGCGGCTAATGAAAAACTGTTTTTT. It encodes CASNAANEKLFF. The genes are TRBV2 and TRBJ1-4; D gene uncertain. The CDR3 contains 12 residues. Germline CDR1 reads SNHLY; CDR2 reads FYNNEI. V was clipped by 7 bases and J by 3 bases, with 6 bases between them.

This chain connects TRBV10-3 to TRBJ2-7; tentatively, D is TRBD1 or TRBD2 (5 bases each). The germline V gene encodes CDR1 ENHRY and CDR2 SYGVKD. Trimming took 1 base from V and 7 from J, leaving 17 bases between them. This CDR3 region has 15 residues. CDR3 sequence: CAISEWDGGTGEQYF. The CDR3 DNA reads as TGTGCCATCAGTGAGTGGGACGGCGGCACGGGGGAGCAGTACTTC.

The genes are TRBV10-3 and TRBJ1-5; the D gene is possibly TRBD1 (5 bases). The germline V gene has CDR1 ENHRY and CDR2 SYGVKD. This CDR3 has 12 residues. Trimming stripped 7 bases from V and 12 bases from J, with 16 bases between. Here the CDR3 DNA reads TGTGCCATCAAATCACCGGGACGGAACCAGCATTTT. Translating it yields CAIKSPGRNQHF.

This clone appeared a single time. As DNA, the CDR3 is TGTGCCTCGGCGGCAATACCCTACGAGCAGTACTTC. Amino acids: CASAAIPYEQYF. The rearrangement links TRBV6-6 to TRBJ2-7; D not certain. CDR1 and CDR2 from the germline V gene are MNHNY and SVGAGI (reference sequence). This CDR3 contains 12 residues. The V end was cut by 11 bases, the J end by 2 bases, with 13 bases between.

The J gene is TRBJ2-7, the V gene TRBV6-6; D gene unclear. Germline CDR1 reads MNHNY; CDR2 reads SVGAGI (reference sequence). The germline V and J ends were trimmed by 0 bases and 3 bases, with 15 bases remaining between them. The CDR3 sequence is 16 residues long. Here the CDR3 reads CASSYSPSRINYEQYF. CDR3 DNA sequence: TGTGCCAGCAGTTACTCTCCTTCAAGAATAAACTACGAGCAGTACTTC.

The rearrangement uses TRBV4-1 and TRBJ2-1; 8 bases are a match to TRBD1. V was pared by 3 bases and J by 4 bases, with 8 bases of the junction left unmatched. The CDR3 contains 16 residues. The germline V gene has CDR1 MGHRA and CDR2 YSYEKL. This chain's CDR3 is CASSHSETGGYNEQFF. Here the CDR3 DNA reads TGCGCCAGCAGCCATTCGGAAACAGGGGGGTACAATGAGCAGTTCTTC.

This sequence joins TRBV6-1 and TRBJ2-1; no clear D. Between the trimmed V and J ends, which lost 2 bases and 14 bases, there was a span of 10 bases. Germline values: CDR1 MNHNS, CDR2 SASEGT. The CDR3 has 11 amino acids. The CDR3 protein is CASSERWSEFF. The CDR3 region has the DNA TGTGCCAGCAGTGAAAGATGGTCCGAGTTCTTC.

The V and J genes are TRBV30 and TRBJ2-1, with D tentatively TRBD2 (6 bases). Germline-derived CDR1 and CDR2 are GTSNPN and SVGIG (reference sequence). The CDR3 runs 13 residues. V lost 6 bases and J 0 bases, leaving 9 bases between the germline ends. The CDR3: CACAGISYNEQFF. Here the CDR3 DNA reads TGTGCCTGTGCGGGGATCTCCTACAATGAGCAGTTCTTC.

The sample holds one count of this clone. The V and J genes are TRBV10-2 and TRBJ2-7; D is ambiguous. Germline lookup yields CDR1 WSHSY and CDR2 SAAADI. The CDR3 loop spans 14 amino acids. V lost 9 bases, J lost 0 bases, and 15 bases lay in between. This CDR3 is CASKGQINSYEQYF. The CDR3 DNA is TGCGCCAGTAAGGGCCAAATAAACTCCTACGAGCAGTACTTC.

This clone has a single count. The CDR3 DNA is TGTGCCAGCAACTCCCTTGGCGGGGGCGTTACCTACGAGCAGTACTTC. Its translation: CASNSLGGGVTYEQYF. The chain recombines TRBV7-8 with TRBJ2-7; a possible D gene is TRBD2 (7 bases). This CDR3 comprises 16 residues. Between the trimmed V and J ends, which lost 7 bases and 2 bases, there was a span of 21 bases. Germline V gene data show CDR1 as SGHVS and CDR2 as FQNEAQ.

This chain joins TRBV11-2 and TRBJ2-1, with D possibly TRBD2 on 6 matching bases. V lost 6 bases, J lost 12 bases, and 18 bases lay in between. Germline V CDR1 and CDR2: SGHAT, FQNNGV. CDR3 length: 13 residues. The CDR3 sequence is CASSPAELASQFF. CDR3 bases: TGTGCCAGCAGTCCAGCCGAGCTAGCGTCGCAGTTCTTC.

This clone has more than one count but fewer than ten. The CDR3 nucleotides are TGTGCCAGCAGCTTAGGAACAGGGGGTGAAAAACTGTTTTTT. It specifies CASSLGTGGEKLFF. This sequence joins TRBV7-9 and TRBJ1-4, with 8 bases that match TRBD1. Losses at the gene ends were 1 base for V and 7 bases for J; bases not matched to a gene: 2. Germline-derived CDR1 and CDR2 are SEHNR and FQNEAQ (reference sequence). The CDR3 is 14 residues long.

This chain links TRBV9 with TRBJ1-1; D possibly corresponds to TRBD1 (5 bases). Per the germline V gene, CDR1 is SGDLS and CDR2 is YYNGEE. The CDR3 contains 15 residues. V lost 3 bases, J lost 1 base, and 13 bases lay in between. CDR3 residues: CASSASTGRNTEAFF. Written as DNA, the CDR3 is TGTGCCAGCAGCGCCTCCACAGGTAGGAACACTGAAGCTTTCTTT.

The chain couples TRBV5-4 to TRBJ2-7; a possible D gene is TRBD1 (5 bases). The V end lost 4 bases, the J end lost 4 bases, and 9 bases lay between the germline ends. From germline, CDR1 is SGHNT and CDR2 YYREEE (reference sequence). This CDR3 region has 12 residues. CDR3: CASSQTAYEQYF. DNA for the CDR3: TGTGCCAGCAGCCAGACAGCTTACGAGCAGTACTTC.

This clone was observed a few times. The chain has TRBV6-4 and TRBJ2-6; TRBD1 matches 10 bases. Per germline, CDR1 MRHNA and CDR2 SNTAGT. V lost 4 bases to trimming and J lost 0 bases; unmatched junction nucleotides: 6. The CDR3 has 18 amino acids. Written as DNA, the CDR3 is TGTGCCAGCAGTGGCTACGGGACAGGGGCCTCTGGGGCCAACGTCCTGACTTTC. This codes for CASSGYGTGASGANVLTF.

The chain combines TRBV30 with TRBJ1-3; D unclear. V was pared by 7 bases and J by 4 bases, with 11 bases between. CDR3 length equals 12 residues. Per the germline V gene, CDR1 is GTSNPN and CDR2 is SVGIG (reference sequence). The CDR3 reads CALKRAGNTIYF. The CDR3 bases are TGTGCCTTGAAAAGAGCCGGAAACACCATATATTTT.